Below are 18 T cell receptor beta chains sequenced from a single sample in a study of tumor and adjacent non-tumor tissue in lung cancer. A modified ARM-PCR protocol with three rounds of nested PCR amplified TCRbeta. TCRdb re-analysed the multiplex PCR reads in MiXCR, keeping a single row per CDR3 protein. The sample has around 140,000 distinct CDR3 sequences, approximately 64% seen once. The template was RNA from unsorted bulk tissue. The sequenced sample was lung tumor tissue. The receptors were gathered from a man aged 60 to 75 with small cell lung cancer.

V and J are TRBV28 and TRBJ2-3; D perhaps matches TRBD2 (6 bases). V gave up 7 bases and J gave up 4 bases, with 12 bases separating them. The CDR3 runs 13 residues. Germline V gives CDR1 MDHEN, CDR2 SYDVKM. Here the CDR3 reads CASTSPGADTQYF. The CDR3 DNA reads TGTGCCAGCACTTCACCGGGGGCAGATACGCAGTATTTT.

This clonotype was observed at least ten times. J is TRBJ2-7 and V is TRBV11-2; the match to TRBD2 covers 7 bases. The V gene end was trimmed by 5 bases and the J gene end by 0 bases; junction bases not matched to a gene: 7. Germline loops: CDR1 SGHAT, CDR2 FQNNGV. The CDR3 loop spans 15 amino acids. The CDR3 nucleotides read TGTGCCAGCAGCCAGGGTAGCGGGCACTCCTACGAGCAGTACGTC. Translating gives CASSQGSGHSYEQYV.

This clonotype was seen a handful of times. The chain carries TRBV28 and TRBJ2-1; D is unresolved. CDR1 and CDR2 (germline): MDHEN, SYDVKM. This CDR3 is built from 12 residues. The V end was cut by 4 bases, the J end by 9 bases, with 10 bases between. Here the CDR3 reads CASSSPPREQFF. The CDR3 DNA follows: TGTGCCAGCAGTTCGCCTCCTCGTGAGCAGTTCTTC.

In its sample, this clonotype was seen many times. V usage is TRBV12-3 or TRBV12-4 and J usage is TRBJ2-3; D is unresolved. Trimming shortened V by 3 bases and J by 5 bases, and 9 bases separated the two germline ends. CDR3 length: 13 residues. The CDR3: CASSLMSEDTQYF. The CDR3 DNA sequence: TGTGCCAGCAGTTTGATGAGCGAAGATACGCAGTATTTT.

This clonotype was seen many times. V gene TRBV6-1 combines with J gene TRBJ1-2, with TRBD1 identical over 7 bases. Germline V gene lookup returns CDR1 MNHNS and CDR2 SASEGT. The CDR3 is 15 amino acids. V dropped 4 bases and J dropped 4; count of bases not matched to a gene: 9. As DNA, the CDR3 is TGTGCCAGCAGTGGAACTGGGACAGCCATCTATGGCTACACCTTC. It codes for CASSGTGTAIYGYTF.

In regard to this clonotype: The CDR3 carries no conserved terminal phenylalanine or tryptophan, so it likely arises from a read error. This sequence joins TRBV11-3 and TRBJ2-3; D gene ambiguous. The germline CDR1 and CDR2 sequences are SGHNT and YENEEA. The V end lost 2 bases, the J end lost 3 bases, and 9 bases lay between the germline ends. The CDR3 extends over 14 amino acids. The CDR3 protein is CASSLMVKTDTQYS. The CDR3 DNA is TGTGCCAGCAGCTTAATGGTAAAAACAGATACGCAGTATTCT.

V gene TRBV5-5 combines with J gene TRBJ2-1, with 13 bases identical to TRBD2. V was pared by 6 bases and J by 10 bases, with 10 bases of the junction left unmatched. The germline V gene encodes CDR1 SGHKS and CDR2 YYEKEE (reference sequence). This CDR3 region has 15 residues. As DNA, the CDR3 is TGTGCCAGCAACTTTGCCGAGACTAGCGGGAGGGAGCAGTTCTTC. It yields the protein CASNFAETSGREQFF.

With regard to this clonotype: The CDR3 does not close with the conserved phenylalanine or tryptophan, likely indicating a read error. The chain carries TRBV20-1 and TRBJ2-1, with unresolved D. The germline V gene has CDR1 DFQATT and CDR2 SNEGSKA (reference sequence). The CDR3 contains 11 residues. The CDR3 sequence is CSARRVNEQFI. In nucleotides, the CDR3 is TGCAGCGCTAGACGAGTCAATGAGCAGTTCATC.

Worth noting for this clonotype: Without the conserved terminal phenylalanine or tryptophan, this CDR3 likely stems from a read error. The CDR3 nucleotides read TGTGCCAGCAGCTTAAGTGGGATCCGGGGAGATACGCAGTATTTA. Its protein is CASSLSGIRGDTQYL. The V call is TRBV11-3, the J call TRBJ2-3, with D perhaps matching TRBD2 (5 bases). Looked up from germline, CDR1 is SGHNT and CDR2 is YENEEA. V lost 2 bases and J lost 5, with 14 bases in between. The CDR3 runs to 15 residues.

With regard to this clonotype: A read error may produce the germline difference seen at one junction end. The CDR3 DNA is TGCAGCCCCCGAGGGCGGCTGAAGACCGGGGAGCCGTTTTTT. This sequence encodes CSPRGRLKTGEPFF. This rearrangement joins TRBV29-1 to TRBJ2-2, with a tentative D call TRBD2 (5 bases). CDR3 length: 14 amino acids. Germline CDR1 is SQVTM and CDR2 is ANQGSEA.

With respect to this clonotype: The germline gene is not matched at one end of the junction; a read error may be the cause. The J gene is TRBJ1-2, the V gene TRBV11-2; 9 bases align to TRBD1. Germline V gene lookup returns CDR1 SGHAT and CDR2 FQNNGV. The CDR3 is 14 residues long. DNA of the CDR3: TGTGTCAGCAGCTTAGCCGGGACAGGGTACAGCTACAACTTC. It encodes CVSSLAGTGYSYNF.

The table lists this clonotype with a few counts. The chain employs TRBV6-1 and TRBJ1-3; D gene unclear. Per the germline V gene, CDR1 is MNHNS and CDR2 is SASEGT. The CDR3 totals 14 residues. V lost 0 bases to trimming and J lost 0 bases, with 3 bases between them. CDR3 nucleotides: TGTGCCAGCAGTGAAGCAGGCTCTGGAAACACCATATATTTT. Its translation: CASSEAGSGNTIYF.

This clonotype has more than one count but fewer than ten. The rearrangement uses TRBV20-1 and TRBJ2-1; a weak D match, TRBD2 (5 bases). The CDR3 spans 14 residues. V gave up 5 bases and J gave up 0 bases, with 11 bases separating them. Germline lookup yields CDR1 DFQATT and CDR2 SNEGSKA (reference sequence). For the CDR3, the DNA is TGCAGTGCTCACAGCCGGGGCTCCTACAATGAGCAGTTCTTC. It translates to CSAHSRGSYNEQFF.

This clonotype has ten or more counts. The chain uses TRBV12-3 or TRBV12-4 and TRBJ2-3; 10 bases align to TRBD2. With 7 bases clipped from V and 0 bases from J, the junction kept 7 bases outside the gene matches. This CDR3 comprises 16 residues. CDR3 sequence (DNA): TGTGCCAGCACTACGAGGACTAGCGGAAGCACAGATACGCAGTATTTT. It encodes CASTTRTSGSTDTQYF.

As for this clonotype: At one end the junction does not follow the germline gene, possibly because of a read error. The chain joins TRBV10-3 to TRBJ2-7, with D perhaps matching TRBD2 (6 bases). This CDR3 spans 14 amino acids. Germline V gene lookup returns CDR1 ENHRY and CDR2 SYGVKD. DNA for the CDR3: TGTGCCATCAGAACGGTAGCGGCCTCCTACGAGCTGTACTTC. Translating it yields CAIRTVAASYELYF.

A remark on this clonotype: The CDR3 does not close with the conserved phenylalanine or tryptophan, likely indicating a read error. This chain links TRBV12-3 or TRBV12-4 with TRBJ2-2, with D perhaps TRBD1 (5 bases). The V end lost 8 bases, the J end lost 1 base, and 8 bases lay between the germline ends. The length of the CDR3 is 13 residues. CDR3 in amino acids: CASGAVNTGELFL. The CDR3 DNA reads TGTGCCAGCGGGGCCGTGAACACCGGGGAGCTGTTTTTA.

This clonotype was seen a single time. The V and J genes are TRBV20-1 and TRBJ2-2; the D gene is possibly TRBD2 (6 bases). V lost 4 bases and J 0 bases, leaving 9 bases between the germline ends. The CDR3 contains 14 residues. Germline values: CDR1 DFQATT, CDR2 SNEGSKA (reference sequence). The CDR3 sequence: CSAKDYANTGELFF. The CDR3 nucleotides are TGCAGTGCTAAGGACTACGCGAACACCGGGGAGCTGTTTTTT.

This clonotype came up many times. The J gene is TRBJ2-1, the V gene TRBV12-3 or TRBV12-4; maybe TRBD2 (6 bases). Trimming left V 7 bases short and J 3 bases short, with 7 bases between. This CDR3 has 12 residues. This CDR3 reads CASMRGYNEQFF. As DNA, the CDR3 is TGTGCCAGCATGCGGGGCTACAATGAGCAGTTCTTC.